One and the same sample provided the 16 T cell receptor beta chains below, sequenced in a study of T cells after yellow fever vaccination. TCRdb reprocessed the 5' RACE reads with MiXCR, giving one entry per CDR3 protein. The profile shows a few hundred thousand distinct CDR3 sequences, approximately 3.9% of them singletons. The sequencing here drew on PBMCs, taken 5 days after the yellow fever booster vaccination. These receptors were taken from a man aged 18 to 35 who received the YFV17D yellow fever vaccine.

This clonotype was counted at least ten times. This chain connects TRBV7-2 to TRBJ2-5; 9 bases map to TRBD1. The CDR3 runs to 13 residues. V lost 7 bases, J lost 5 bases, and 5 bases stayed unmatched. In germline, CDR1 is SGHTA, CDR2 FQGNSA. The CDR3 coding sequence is TGTGCCAGCACCCTTACAGGGGGCGAGACCCAGTACTTC. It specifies CASTLTGGETQYF.

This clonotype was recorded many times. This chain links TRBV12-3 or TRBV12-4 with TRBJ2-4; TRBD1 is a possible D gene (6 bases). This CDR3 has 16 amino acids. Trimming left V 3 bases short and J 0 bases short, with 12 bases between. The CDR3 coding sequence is TGTGCCAGCAGTTTTGAGGGGGACCTAGCCAAAAACATTCAGTACTTC. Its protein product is CASSFEGDLAKNIQYF.

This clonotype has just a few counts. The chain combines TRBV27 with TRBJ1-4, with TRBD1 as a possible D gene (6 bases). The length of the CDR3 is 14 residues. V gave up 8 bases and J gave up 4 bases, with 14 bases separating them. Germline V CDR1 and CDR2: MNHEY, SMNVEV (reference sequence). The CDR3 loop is CASRGGPLNEKLFF. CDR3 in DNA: TGTGCCAGCCGCGGGGGGCCACTTAATGAAAAACTGTTTTTT. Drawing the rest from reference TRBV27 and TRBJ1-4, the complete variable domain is EAQVTQNPRYLITVTGKKLTVTCSQNMNHEYMSWYRQDPGLGLRQIYYSMNVEVTDKGDVPEGYKVSRKEKRNFPLILESPSPNQTSLYFCASRGGPLNEKLFFGSGTQLSVL.

The CDR3 region is CASTPRGTPNFQTYNEQFF. For the CDR3, the DNA is TGCGCCAGCACCCCCCGGGGGACCCCGAATTTCCAAACGTACAATGAGCAGTTCTTC. The chain links TRBV5-1 to TRBJ2-1, with D perhaps TRBD2 (6 bases). The CDR3 is 19 amino acids. Germline assignment: CDR1 SGHRS and CDR2 YFSETQ. V lost 6 bases to trimming and J lost 4 bases, with 29 bases between them.

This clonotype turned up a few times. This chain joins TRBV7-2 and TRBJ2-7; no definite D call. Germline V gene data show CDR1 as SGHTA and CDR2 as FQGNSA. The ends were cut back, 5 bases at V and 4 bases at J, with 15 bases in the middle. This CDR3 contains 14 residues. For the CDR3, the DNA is TGTGCCAGCAGCCTTAGCCCGGCTTTATACGAGCAGTACTTC. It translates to CASSLSPALYEQYF.

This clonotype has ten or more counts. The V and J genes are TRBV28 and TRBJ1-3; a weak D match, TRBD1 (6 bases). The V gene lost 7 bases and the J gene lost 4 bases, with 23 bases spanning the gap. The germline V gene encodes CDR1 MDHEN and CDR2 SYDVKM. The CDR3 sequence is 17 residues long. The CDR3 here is CASNQAGTQGMGNTIYF. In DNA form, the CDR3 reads TGTGCCAGCAATCAAGCCGGGACACAGGGAATGGGAAACACCATATATTTT.

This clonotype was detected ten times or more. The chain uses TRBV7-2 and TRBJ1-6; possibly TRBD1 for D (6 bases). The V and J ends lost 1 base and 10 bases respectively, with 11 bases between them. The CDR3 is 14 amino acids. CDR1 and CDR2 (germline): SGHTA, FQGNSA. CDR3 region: CASSLGGRGSPLHF. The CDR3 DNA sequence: TGTGCCAGCAGCTTAGGGGGGCGGGGATCACCCCTCCACTTT.

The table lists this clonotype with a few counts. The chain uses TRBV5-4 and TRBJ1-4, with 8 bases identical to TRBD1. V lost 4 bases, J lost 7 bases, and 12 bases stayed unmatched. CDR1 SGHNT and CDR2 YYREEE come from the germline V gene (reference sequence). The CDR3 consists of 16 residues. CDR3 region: CASSTLQGEEGEKLFF. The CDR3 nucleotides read TGTGCCAGCAGCACATTACAGGGGGAAGAGGGTGAAAAACTGTTTTTT.

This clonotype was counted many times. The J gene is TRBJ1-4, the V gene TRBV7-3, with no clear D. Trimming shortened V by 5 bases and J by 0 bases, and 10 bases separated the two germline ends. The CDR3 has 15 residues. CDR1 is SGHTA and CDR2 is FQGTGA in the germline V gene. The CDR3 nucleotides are TGTGCCAGCAGCGGTAACAGCGCAACTAATGAAAAACTGTTTTTT. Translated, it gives CASSGNSATNEKLFF.

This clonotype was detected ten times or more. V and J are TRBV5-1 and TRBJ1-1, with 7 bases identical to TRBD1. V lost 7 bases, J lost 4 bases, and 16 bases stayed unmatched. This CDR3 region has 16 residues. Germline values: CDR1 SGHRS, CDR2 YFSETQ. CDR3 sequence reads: CASRDRTLSRATEAFF. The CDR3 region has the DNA TGCGCCAGCCGGGACAGAACACTGAGCAGAGCCACTGAAGCTTTCTTT.

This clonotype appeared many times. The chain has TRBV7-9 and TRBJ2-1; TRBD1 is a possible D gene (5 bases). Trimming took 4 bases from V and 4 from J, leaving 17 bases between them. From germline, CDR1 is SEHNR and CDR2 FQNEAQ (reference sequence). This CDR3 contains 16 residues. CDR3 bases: TGTGCCAGCAGCTCGGAAGGACACTACCTATACAATGAGCAGTTCTTC. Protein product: CASSSEGHYLYNEQFF.

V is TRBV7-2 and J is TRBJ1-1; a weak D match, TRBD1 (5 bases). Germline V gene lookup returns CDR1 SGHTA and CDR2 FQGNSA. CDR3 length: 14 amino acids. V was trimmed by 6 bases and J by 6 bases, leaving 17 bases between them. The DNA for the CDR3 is TGTGCCAGCAGGTTCGGCCCAGGGTCTGCTGAAGCTTTCTTT. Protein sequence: CASRFGPGSAEAFF.

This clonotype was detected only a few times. This CDR3 reads CASSLRPLNTEAFF. The CDR3 nucleotides are TGCGCCAGCAGCTTGCGTCCGCTGAACACTGAAGCTTTCTTT. The V gene is TRBV5-1, the J gene TRBJ1-1, with no clear D. The CDR3 spans 14 residues. CDR1 and CDR2 (germline): SGHRS, YFSETQ. V lost 1 base to trimming and J lost 0 bases, with 7 bases between them.

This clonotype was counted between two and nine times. CDR3 DNA sequence: TGCGCCAGCAGCTTCAGGGGCGTCAATGAGCAGTTCTTC. Translating gives CASSFRGVNEQFF. This chain joins TRBV5-1 and TRBJ2-1, with D tentatively TRBD1 (6 bases). The CDR3 runs 13 residues. V shed 2 bases and J shed 6 bases, with 9 bases lying between them. The germline V gene has CDR1 SGHRS and CDR2 YFSETQ.

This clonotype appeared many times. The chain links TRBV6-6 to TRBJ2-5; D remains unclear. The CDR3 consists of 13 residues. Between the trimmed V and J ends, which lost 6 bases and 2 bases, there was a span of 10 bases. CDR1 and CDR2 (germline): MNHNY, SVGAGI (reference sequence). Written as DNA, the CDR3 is TGTGCCAGCAGCCTGAGGAATCAAGAGACCCAGTACTTC. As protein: CASSLRNQETQYF.

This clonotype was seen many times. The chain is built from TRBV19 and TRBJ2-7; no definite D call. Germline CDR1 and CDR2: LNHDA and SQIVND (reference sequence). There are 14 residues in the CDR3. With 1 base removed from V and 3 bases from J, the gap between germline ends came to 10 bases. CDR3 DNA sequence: TGTGCCAGTAGTATAGCGCTCGCTAACTACGAGCAGTACTTC. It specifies CASSIALANYEQYF.